This T cell receptor (beta chain) was documented in a study of T-cell reconstitution after alpha-beta-depleted transplantation in children (dated by TCRdb to between 2015 and 2016). Regarding the study in general: T-cell immune reconstitution after TCRalphabeta/CD19-depleted allogeneic hematopoietic cell transplantation in children was quantitatively tracked in the study by means of TCR repertoire profiling.

The library relied on PCR. The sequencer listed for this sample is Illumina HiSeq 2500. Molecular barcoding was employed in the preparation of TCR libraries, with unique molecular identifiers being used to normalize TCRbeta repertoire quantification. TCRdb handled the public reads itself, with Q25 trimming in fastp and clone calling in MiXCR, and kept productive beta chains. One record per CDR3 amino acid sequence lists the most common genes and DNA. The sample table shows around 680,000 distinct CDR3 sequences, and 16% are seen once. 0.85% to 1.3% of the sample belongs to the ten largest clones. This clonotype was counted a few times. Its antigen has not been determined. Per-base qualities were not stored, and no clone one base away is much larger. The CDR3 holds 14 amino acids from the cysteine to the phenylalanine. The only DNA kept is the CDR3, 42 bases in frame from the first base. V is pared back by 5 bases and J by 0 bases, with 10 bases lying between the germline termini. CDR1 is given as SEHNR and CDR2 as FQNEAQ, both from the germline V gene (reference sequence).

This chain is built from TRBV7-9 and TRBJ1-1, with an unclear D gene assignment. This TCR derives from a human donor who donated a stem cell graft to a child with acute myeloid leukemia. The material sequenced was PBMCs from the stem cell graft donor, taken from the stem cell graft. The CDR3 reads CASSQSFMNTEAFF. Here is the DNA: TGTGCCAGCAGCCAAAGTTTCATGAACACTGAAGCTTTCTTT.